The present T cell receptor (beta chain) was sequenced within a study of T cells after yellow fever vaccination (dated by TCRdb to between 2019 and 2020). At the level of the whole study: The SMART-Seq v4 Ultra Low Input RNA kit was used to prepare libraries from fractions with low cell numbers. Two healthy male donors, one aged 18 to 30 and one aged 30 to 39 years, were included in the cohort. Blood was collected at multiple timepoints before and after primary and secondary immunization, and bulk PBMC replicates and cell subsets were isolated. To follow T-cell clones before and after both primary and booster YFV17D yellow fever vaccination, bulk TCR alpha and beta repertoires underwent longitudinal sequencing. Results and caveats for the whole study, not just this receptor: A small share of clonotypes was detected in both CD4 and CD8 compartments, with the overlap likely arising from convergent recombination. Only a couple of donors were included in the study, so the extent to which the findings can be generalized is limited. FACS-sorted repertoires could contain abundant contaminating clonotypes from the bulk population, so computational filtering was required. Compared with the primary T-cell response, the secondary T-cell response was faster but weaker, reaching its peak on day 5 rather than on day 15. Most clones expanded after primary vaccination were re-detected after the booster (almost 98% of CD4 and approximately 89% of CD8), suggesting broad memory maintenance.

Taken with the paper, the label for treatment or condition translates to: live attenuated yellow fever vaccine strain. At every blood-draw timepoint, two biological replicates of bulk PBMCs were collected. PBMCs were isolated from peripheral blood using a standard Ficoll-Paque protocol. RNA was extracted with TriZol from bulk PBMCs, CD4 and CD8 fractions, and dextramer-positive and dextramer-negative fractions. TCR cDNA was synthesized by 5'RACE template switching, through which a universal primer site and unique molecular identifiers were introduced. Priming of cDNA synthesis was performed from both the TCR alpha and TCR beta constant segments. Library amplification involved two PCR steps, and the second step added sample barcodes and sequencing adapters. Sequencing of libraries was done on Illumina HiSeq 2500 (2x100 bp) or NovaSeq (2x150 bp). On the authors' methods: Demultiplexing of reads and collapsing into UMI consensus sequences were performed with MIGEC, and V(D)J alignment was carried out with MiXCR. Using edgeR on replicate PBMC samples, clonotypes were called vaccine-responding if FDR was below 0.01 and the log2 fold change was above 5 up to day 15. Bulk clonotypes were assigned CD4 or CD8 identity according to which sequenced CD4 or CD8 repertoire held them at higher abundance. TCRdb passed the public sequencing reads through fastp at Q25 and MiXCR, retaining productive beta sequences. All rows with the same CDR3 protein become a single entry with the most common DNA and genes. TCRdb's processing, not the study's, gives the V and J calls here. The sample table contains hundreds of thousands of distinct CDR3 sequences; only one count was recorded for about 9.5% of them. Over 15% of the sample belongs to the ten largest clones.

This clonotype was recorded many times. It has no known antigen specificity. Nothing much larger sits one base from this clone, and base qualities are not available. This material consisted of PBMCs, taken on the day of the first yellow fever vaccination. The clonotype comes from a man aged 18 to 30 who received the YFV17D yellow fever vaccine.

Here is the DNA: TGTGCCAGCAGCGTAGCCGGGGGCCTCCAAGAGACCCAGTACTTC. Translation gives CASSVAGGLQETQYF. This chain is built from TRBV9 and TRBJ2-5; the D gene could be TRBD1 or TRBD2, each one agreeing over 6 bases. CDR1 SGDLS and CDR2 YYNGEE were looked up in the germline V gene. Trimming costs V 0 bases and J 1 base, and their ends lie 10 bases apart. The CDR3 covers 15 residues, taking in both the cysteine and the phenylalanine. Of all the DNA, just the CDR3 is kept, 45 bases in frame from base 1.